These T cell receptor beta chains were read from a single sample in a study of CD8 T cells in ankylosing spondylitis. One entry per CDR3 protein results from TCRdb running MiXCR on the 5' RACE reads. Here the sample spans around 130,000 distinct CDR3 sequences, over 6% being singletons. The sequenced material came from blood, either unsorted or a sorted T cell fraction (not recorded which). The receptors were gathered from a male donor with ankylosing spondylitis or in good health (not recorded which). CDR3s include the opening cysteine and the closing phenylalanine or tryptophan. The order of the fields is J gene, V gene, D gene, clone size, CDR3 DNA, CDR3 protein. A D gene is named only where the DNA matches it firmly. Clone sizes are given selectively: once, few, many, or a class where the clone is expanded.

TRBJ2-3,TRBV12-3/TRBV12-4,TRBD2,many,TGTGCCAGCAGTTTTGGGACTAGCGGGGCCACAGATACGCAGTATTTT,CASSFGTSGATDTQYF
TRBJ2-3,TRBV4-3,TRBD2,many,TGCGCCAGCAGCAAAGGGGACAGCGGGAGGACAGATACGCAGTATTTT,CASSKGDSGRTDTQYF
TRBJ1-4,TRBV12-3/TRBV12-4,TRBD1,many,TGTGCCACGAAGCCGGGACAGGGTAGTGAAAAACTGTTTTTT,CATKPGQGSEKLFF
TRBJ2-5,TRBV5-1,NA,many,TGCGCCAGCAGCTTGAATCCGTCGGAGACCCAGTACTTC,CASSLNPSETQYF
TRBJ2-2,TRBV20-1,TRBD1,many,TGCAGTGCCAAAGGGGGCGGGTATAACACCGGGGAGCTGTTTTTT,CSAKGGGYNTGELFF
TRBJ2-1,TRBV7-9,NA,many,TGTGCCAGCAGCTCGCTTCGGGGTTTCTTCAATGAGCAGTTCTTC,CASSSLRGFFNEQFF
TRBJ2-7,TRBV20-1,NA,many,TGCAGTGCTAGAGATCTGCCGCGTTCTAGCTCCTACGAGCAGTACTTC,CSARDLPRSSSYEQYF
TRBJ1-3,TRBV12-3/TRBV12-4,NA,many,TGTGCCAGCAGTTTTGGGGACACCGGTGGAAACACCATATATTTT,CASSFGDTGGNTIYF
TRBJ2-1,TRBV20-1,TRBD2,many,TGCAGTGGCCGGACTAGCGTCCTCTACAATGAGCAGTTCTTC,CSGRTSVLYNEQFF
TRBJ2-7,TRBV18,NA,few,TGTGCCAGCTCACAACCCGGGATAGGCGAGCAGTACTTC,CASSQPGIGEQYF
TRBJ2-3,TRBV7-2,TRBD2,NA,TGTGCCAGCAGACGGGAGGGCCTTGCAGATACGCAGTATTTT,CASRREGLADTQYF
TRBJ1-4,TRBV12-3/TRBV12-4,NA,few,TGTGCCAGCGGGGCCAAGCCTAATGAAAAACTGTTTTTT,CASGAKPNEKLFF
TRBJ1-4,TRBV5-1,TRBD1,many,TGCGCCAGCAGCTTGGCCGGGACAGGGGGAGAAAAACTGTTTTTT,CASSLAGTGGEKLFF
TRBJ2-5,TRBV30,NA,many,TGTGCCTGGACTAGAATGGTGGGGGAGACCCAGTACTTC,CAWTRMVGETQYF
TRBJ1-2,TRBV15,NA,many,TGTGCCACCAGCAGAGATCCTCGCGGCAAGGACTATGGCTACACCTTC,CATSRDPRGKDYGYTF
TRBJ2-5,TRBV20-1,NA,many,TGCAGTGCTAGCGCCCCTGGGACTGCTTACCAAGAGACCCAGTACTTC,CSASAPGTAYQETQYF
TRBJ1-5,TRBV10-3,TRBD1,many,TGTGCCATCAGTGACGACAGGGGACGTCAGCCCCAGCATTTT,CAISDDRGRQPQHF
TRBJ1-2,TRBV5-1,NA,many,TGCGCCAGCAGCTACGGGACGGATCTGCGAGGCTACACCTTC,CASSYGTDLRGYTF
TRBJ2-1,TRBV12-3/TRBV12-4,NA,many,TGTGCCAGCAGGGGGTGGGGGAGCTCCTACAATGAGCAGTTCTTC,CASRGWGSSYNEQFF
TRBJ2-3,TRBV5-1,NA,many,TGCGCCAGCAGCTCTATGGACCCATCGGGGGCAGATACGCAGTATTTT,CASSSMDPSGADTQYF
TRBJ2-1,TRBV15,NA,many,TGTGCCACCAGCAGAGCCTCGGGGGTTTACAATGAGCAGTTCTTC,CATSRASGVYNEQFF
TRBJ1-2,TRBV12-3/TRBV12-4,TRBD1,many,TGTGCCAGCAGTCTGCGGACAGGGAGCTTTTCATATGGCTACACCTTC,CASSLRTGSFSYGYTF
TRBJ1-5,TRBV12-3/TRBV12-4,NA,many,TGTGCCAGCAGTTCAGTGAGGGGGGAGGATCAGCCCCAGCATTTT,CASSSVRGEDQPQHF
TRBJ2-1,TRBV20-1,TRBD2,many,TGCAGTGCTAGAGACGAACTAGCGGGAGTCAGGGAGCAGTTCTTC,CSARDELAGVREQFF
TRBJ1-2,TRBV24-1,NA,many,TGTGCCACCAGTGATAAAGGCTATGGCTACACCTTC,CATSDKGYGYTF
TRBJ2-2,TRBV28,NA,many,TGTGCCAGCAGTTTGAGCCGGGCCAACACCGGGGAGCTGTTTTTT,CASSLSRANTGELFF
TRBJ2-3,TRBV9,TRBD2,many,TGTGCCAGCAGCGTAGGGGGGGGTGGCACAGATACGCAGTATTTT,CASSVGGGGTDTQYF
TRBJ2-1,TRBV28,TRBD1,many,TGTGCCAGCAGGGACACAGGGGCCCATGAGCAGTTCTTC,CASRDTGAHEQFF
TRBJ2-3,TRBV20-1,TRBD2,many,TGCAGTCTCCCAGCGGGGGGGATAGATACGCAGTATTTT,CSLPAGGIDTQYF
TRBJ1-1,TRBV6-5,NA,many,TGTGCCAGCAGTTACTCGGGAGAAACTGAAGCTTTCTTT,CASSYSGETEAFF
TRBJ2-7,TRBV11-2,TRBD1,many,TGTGCCAGCATCCGACAGGGAGAGTACGAGCAGTACTTC,CASIRQGEYEQYF
TRBJ2-2,TRBV20-1,NA,many,TGCAGTGCGCCCCAGGGAAACACCGGGGAGCTGTTTTTT,CSAPQGNTGELFF
TRBJ2-1,TRBV29-1,NA,NA,TGCAGCGTTGAAGCCAACCAACCAGGGAATGAGCAGTTCTTC,CSVEANQPGNEQFF
TRBJ1-5,TRBV7-8,NA,many,TGTGCCAGCAGCTTAGCCCTCGAGCAGCCCCAGCATTTT,CASSLALEQPQHF
TRBJ2-7,TRBV28,TRBD1,many,TGTGCCAGCATTGGGACAGGGTACCCGATCGAGCAGTACTTC,CASIGTGYPIEQYF
TRBJ1-2,TRBV5-1,NA,many,TGCGCCAGCAGCTTGGTAACCGGGACGGACTATGGCTACACCTTC,CASSLVTGTDYGYTF
TRBJ1-4,TRBV5-6,NA,many,TGTGCCAGCAGCTCTCCGTCGACCGAGGGTGAAAAACTGTTTTTT,CASSSPSTEGEKLFF
TRBJ2-3,TRBV9,NA,many,TGTGCCAGCAGCAACCGGGACTTAGGTACGCAGTATTTT,CASSNRDLGTQYF
TRBJ2-7,TRBV28,TRBD1,many,TGTGCCAGCAGTGAGCGAAATCGGGACAGACGGACCTACGAGCAGTACTTC,CASSERNRDRRTYEQYF
TRBJ1-5,TRBV20-1,NA,many,TGCAGTGCTAGACCACAAGGGGATCAGCCCCAGCATTTT,CSARPQGDQPQHF
TRBJ2-1,TRBV20-1,TRBD2,many,TGCAGTGCTACAACCTTAGCGACTAGCGGGAGAGGTGAGCAGTTCTTC,CSATTLATSGRGEQFF
TRBJ2-2,TRBV11-2,TRBD2,NA,TGTGCCAGCAGCCTGACTAGCGATTACGGGGAGCTGTTTTTT,CASSLTSDYGELFF
TRBJ1-2,TRBV10-3,NA,many,TGTGCCATCAGTGAGTCACGGCAGGTCTATGGCTACACCTTC,CAISESRQVYGYTF